The 14 T cell receptor beta chains listed next were all sequenced from one sample in a study of T cells in Graves' hyperthyroidism and ophthalmopathy. Regions amplified from RNA transcripts were the TCR beta CDR3 regions. The HTBI primer set was used in a first-round RT-PCR of the TCR CDR3. TCRdb analysed the multiplex PCR reads with MiXCR anew, one entry per CDR3 protein. The table lists a few hundred thousand distinct CDR3 sequences, less than 25% of them singletons. Sequencing was done on a sample of blood. The receptors shown here come from a man in his late teens or twenties with Graves' hyperthyroidism.

This clonotype came up many times. The genes are TRBV6-5 and TRBJ2-7; 7 bases match TRBD1. V trimming: 0 bases; J trimming: 4 bases; junction bases outside the gene matches: 6. Germline assignment: CDR1 MNHEY and CDR2 SVGAGI. The CDR3 has 15 amino acids. The DNA of the CDR3 is TGTGCCAGCAGTTACTCGGGGACCAGGGGGTACGAGCAGTACTTC. This gives the protein CASSYSGTRGYEQYF.

This clonotype has ten or more counts. The chain recombines TRBV9 with TRBJ1-1; D gene ambiguous. The CDR3 spans 15 residues. CDR1 SGDLS and CDR2 YYNGEE come from the germline V gene. Trimming cost V 2 bases and J 3 bases, with 14 bases left between them. The CDR3 bases are TGTGCCAGCAGCGTTCACGGTCTTGGGGACACTGAAGCTTTCTTT. It translates to CASSVHGLGDTEAFF.

This clonotype was counted many times. J is TRBJ2-5 and V is TRBV12-3 or TRBV12-4, with D perhaps matching TRBD2 (7 bases). The V gene lost 5 bases and the J gene lost 2 bases, with 12 bases spanning the gap. The CDR3 is 14 amino acids. The CDR3 bases are TGTGCCAGCAGTCCCGAGGGGGGGCAAGAGACCCAGTACTTC. Translated, it gives CASSPEGGQETQYF.

This clonotype was seen repeatedly, ten times or more. This sequence joins TRBV12-3 or TRBV12-4 and TRBJ1-2, with 7 nucleotides matching TRBD1. Trimming cost V 5 bases and J 8 bases; bases outside gene matches: 8. The CDR3 covers 13 residues. CDR3: CASSLEGAEGYTF. The CDR3 bases are TGTGCCAGCAGTCTAGAGGGGGCGGAGGGCTACACCTTC.

Turning to this clonotype: This sequence may be a read error, since a much larger clone differs from it by one base. This CDR3 reads CSAKSLSGGFSYEQYF. In nucleotides, the CDR3 is TGCAGTGCAAAGAGCCTAAGCGGGGGGTTCTCCTACGAGCAGTACTTC. The rearrangement joins TRBV20-1 to TRBJ2-7; 9 bases match TRBD2. Trimming at V came to 6 bases and at J to 0 bases, leaving 12 bases not matched to a gene. The CDR3 totals 16 residues. Germline lookup yields CDR1 DFQATT and CDR2 SNEGSKA (reference sequence).

This clonotype was observed at least ten times. The V call is TRBV7-9, the J call TRBJ2-7, with 8 positions matching TRBD1. The V gene end was trimmed by 6 bases and the J gene end by 3 bases; junction bases not matched to a gene: 13. Germline CDR1 is SEHNR and CDR2 is FQNEAQ (reference sequence). This CDR3 has 16 residues. CDR3 bases: TGTGCCAGCAGACCAGGGGGCGACAGGGGATTCTACGAGCAGTACTTC. Protein sequence: CASRPGGDRGFYEQYF.

J is TRBJ1-2 and V is TRBV12-3 or TRBV12-4; weak D call: TRBD1 (5 bases). The V gene lost 5 bases and the J gene lost 8 bases, with 15 bases spanning the gap. The CDR3 consists of 13 residues. The DNA of the CDR3 is TGTGCCAGCAGTAAACCGTCAGGGCCCGGCTACACCTTC. Protein: CASSKPSGPGYTF.

This clonotype has a count of ten or more. The chain carries TRBV12-3 or TRBV12-4 and TRBJ1-2; 8 nucleotides match TRBD1. V shed 7 bases and J 0 bases; nucleotides not matched to a gene: 7. CDR3 length: 15 amino acids. CDR3 sequence reads: CASKRIRGPNYGYTF. As DNA, the CDR3 is TGTGCCAGCAAACGAATCAGGGGGCCTAACTATGGCTACACCTTC.

The table lists this clonotype with a few counts. This rearrangement joins TRBV7-2 to TRBJ2-4; possibly TRBD1 for D (5 bases). Trimming shortened V by 2 bases and J by 0 bases, and 11 bases separated the two germline ends. Germline V gives CDR1 SGHTA, CDR2 FQGNSA. The length of the CDR3 is 16 residues. The CDR3 is CASSLRGSLAKNIQYF. CDR3 nucleotides: TGTGCCAGCAGCTTAAGGGGATCTTTAGCCAAAAACATTCAGTACTTC.

This clonotype was observed at least ten times. Here the CDR3 reads CASSWRGQDEAFF. The CDR3 DNA reads TGCGCCAGCAGCTGGAGAGGACAGGATGAAGCTTTCTTT. The chain couples TRBV5-1 to TRBJ1-1; 7 nucleotides align to TRBD1. Germline trimming cut 3 bases from V and 7 bases from J; bases unmatched to any gene: 6. Germline CDR1 is SGHRS and CDR2 is YFSETQ. The CDR3 has 13 residues. Full variable domain (missing parts from reference TRBV5-1 and TRBJ1-1): KAGVTQTPRYLIKTRGQQVTLSCSPISGHRSVSWYQQTPGQGLQFLFEYFSETQRNKGNFPGRFSGRQFSNSRSEMNVSTLELGDSALYLCASSWRGQDEAFFGQGTRLTVV.

This clonotype showed up many times. The CDR3 loop reads CASSSHGSSGNTIYF. CDR3 bases: TGTGCCAGCAGTTCCCACGGCTCCTCTGGAAACACCATATATTTT. The chain recombines TRBV6-5 with TRBJ1-3; D not resolved. Germline V gives CDR1 MNHEY, CDR2 SVGAGI. The CDR3 length is 15 residues. The V end lost 4 bases, the J end lost 0 bases, and 10 bases lay between the germline ends.

J is TRBJ2-7 and V is TRBV19; D perhaps matches TRBD1 (5 bases). The length of the CDR3 is 13 residues. Deletions cut 7 bases from V and 1 base from J, with 11 bases between. Germline lookup yields CDR1 LNHDA and CDR2 SQIVND (reference sequence). The CDR3, as DNA: TGTGCCAGTACTAAGGGGTCGTCCTACGAGCAGTACTTC. Protein: CASTKGSSYEQYF.

This clonotype was seen ten or more times. The chain joins TRBV12-3 or TRBV12-4 to TRBJ1-2; TRBD1 aligns across 10 bases. This CDR3 contains 18 residues. Germline trimming cut 7 bases from V and 8 bases from J; bases unmatched to any gene: 22. The CDR3 loop is CASTYLEGLGQGPEGYTF. For the CDR3, the DNA is TGTGCCAGCACCTATTTAGAGGGTTTGGGACAGGGGCCCGAGGGCTACACCTTC.

With regard to this clonotype: A clone one base away is much larger, so this may be a read error. This chain joins TRBV2 and TRBJ2-7; TRBD2 matches 13 bases. Germline lookup yields CDR1 SNHLY and CDR2 FYNNEI. The CDR3 extends over 15 amino acids. Trimming removed 6 bases from V and 7 bases from J; junction bases left unmatched: 9. The CDR3 protein is CASRYQPGLAGEQYF. In nucleotides, the CDR3 is TGTGCCAGCAGGTACCAACCGGGACTAGCGGGAGAGCAGTACTTC.